One T cell receptor beta chain is described in this entry. The antigen remains undetermined. Other DNA variants within this sample encode the same CDR3. This CDR3 is built from 16 residues. With 5 bases removed from V and 0 bases from J, the gap between germline ends came to 17 bases. Germline V CDR1 and CDR2: SGHTA, FQGNSA. This specimen comes from a study of T cells in narcolepsy. The study, taken as a whole, reports: Same-patient CSF and blood CD4+ T cell clonotypes included HCRT-specific and TRIB2-specific autoreactive ones.

TCRdb's table, derived via immunoSEQ multiplex PCR, lists solely in-frame clones and lacks some. The data hold around 39,000 clones, with approximately 85% observed a single time. This sequence was found in a human donor with narcolepsy. The chain couples TRBV7-2 to TRBJ2-7; a weak D match, TRBD2 (7 bases). The sequencing input was CD45RA- memory CD4+ T cells from PBMCs. CDR3 sequence (DNA): TGTGCCAGCAGCGACCCCGGCGGGGGCAGCTCCTACGAGCAGTACTTC. Amino acid sequence: CASSDPGGGSSYEQYF.